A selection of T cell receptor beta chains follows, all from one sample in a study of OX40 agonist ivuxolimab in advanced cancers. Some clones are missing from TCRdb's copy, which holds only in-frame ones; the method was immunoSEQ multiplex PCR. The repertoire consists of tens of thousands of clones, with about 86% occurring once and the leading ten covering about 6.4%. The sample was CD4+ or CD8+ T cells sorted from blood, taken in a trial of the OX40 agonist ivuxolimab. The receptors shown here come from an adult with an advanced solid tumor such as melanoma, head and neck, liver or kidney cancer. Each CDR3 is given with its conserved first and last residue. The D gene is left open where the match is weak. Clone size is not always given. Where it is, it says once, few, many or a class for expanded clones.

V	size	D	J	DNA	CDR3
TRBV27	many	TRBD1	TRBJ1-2	TGTGCCAGCAGTTTTTCCACAGGGGAGATTGGCTATGGCTACACCTTC	CASSFSTGEIGYGYTF
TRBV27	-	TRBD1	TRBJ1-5	TGTGCCAGCAGTTTATCTTGGGACAGCGGTAATCAGCCCCAGCATTTT	CASSLSWDSGNQPQHF
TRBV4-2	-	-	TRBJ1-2	TGTGCCAGCAGCCAAGGGGGAGCCTATGGCTACACCTTC	CASSQGGAYGYTF
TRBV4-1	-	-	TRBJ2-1	TGCGCCAGCAGCCAAGGCTGGCAGGGGGGCGCAGACAATGAGCAGTTCTTC	CASSQGWQGGADNEQFF
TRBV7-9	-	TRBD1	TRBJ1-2	TGTGCCAGCAGCTTGGGTCCGACAGGGGGCCTAAACTATGGCTACACCTTC	CASSLGPTGGLNYGYTF
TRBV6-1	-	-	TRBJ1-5	TGTGCCAGCAGTGAAGATAGGGGCAGGGTAGAGTTCAATCAGCCCCAGCATTTT	CASSEDRGRVEFNQPQHF
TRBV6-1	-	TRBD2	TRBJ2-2	TGTGCCAGCAGTCCTAGCGGGAGGGCGACCGGGGAGCTGTTTTTT	CASSPSGRATGELFF
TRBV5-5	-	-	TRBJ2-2	TGTGCCAGCAGCTTGTCGATGAACACCGGGGAGCTGTTTTTT	CASSLSMNTGELFF
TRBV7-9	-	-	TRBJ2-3	TGTGCCAGCAGCTTGGTCTCTACAGATACGCAGTATTTT	CASSLVSTDTQYF
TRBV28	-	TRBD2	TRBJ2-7	TGTGCCACCCTACTAGCGGGAGACTCCTACGAGCAGTACTTC	CATLLAGDSYEQYF
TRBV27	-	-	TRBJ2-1	TGTGCCAGCAGTTCCTACGGCATGGCCAATGAGCAGTTCTTC	CASSSYGMANEQFF
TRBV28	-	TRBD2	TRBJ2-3	TGTGCCAGCAGCTGGACTAGCGGAAGCACAGATACGCAGTATTTT	CASSWTSGSTDTQYF
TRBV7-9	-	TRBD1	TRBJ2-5	TGTGCCAGCAGCTCCATCCCGGGACAGGGTGGGGAGACCCAGTACTTC	CASSSIPGQGGETQYF
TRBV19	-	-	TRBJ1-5	TGTGCCAGTGGGGCTGGGACTCAGCCCCAGCATTTT	CASGAGTQPQHF
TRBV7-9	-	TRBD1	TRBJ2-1	TGTGCCAGCAGCTGGGTACAGGGGGCGACCGATGAGCAGTTCTTC	CASSWVQGATDEQFF
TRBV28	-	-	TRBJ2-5	TGTGCCAGCAGTTCCATAGAAGAGACCCAGTACTTC	CASSSIEETQYF
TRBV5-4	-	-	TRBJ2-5	TGTGCCAGCAGCGTAGGGGGTCCCCAAGGGACCCAGTACTTC	CASSVGGPQGTQYF
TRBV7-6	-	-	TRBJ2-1	TGTGCCAGCAGCCCCGTCGGGGGTGAGCAGTTCTTC	CASSPVGGEQFF
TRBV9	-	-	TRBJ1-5	TGTGCCAGCAGCGTTTCTGGGGACATCAATCAGCCCCAGCATTTT	CASSVSGDINQPQHF
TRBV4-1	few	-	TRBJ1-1	TGCGCCAGCAGCCAAGTGAGGGGTATGAACACTGAAGCTTTCTTT	CASSQVRGMNTEAFF
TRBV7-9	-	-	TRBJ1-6	TGTGCCAGCAGCTCCCCAAACTATAATTCACCCCTCCACTTT	CASSSPNYNSPLHF
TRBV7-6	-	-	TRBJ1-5	TGTGCCAGCAGCTTACGGGCCGCGGATCAGCCCCAGCATTTT	CASSLRAADQPQHF
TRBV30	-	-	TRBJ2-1	TGTGCCTGGAGTGATAGGTCCTACAATGAGCAGTTCTTC	CAWSDRSYNEQFF
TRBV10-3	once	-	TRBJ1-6	TGTGCCATCGACGGACGGTGGGTTTCACCCCTCCACTTT	CAIDGRWVSPLHF
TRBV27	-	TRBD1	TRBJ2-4	TGTGCCAGCAGTTTATCGTCAGGGGGCACAAAAAACATTCAGTACTTC	CASSLSSGGTKNIQYF
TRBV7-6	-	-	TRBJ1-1	TGTGCCAGCAGCTTAGTCGGTGCCACTGAAGCTTTCTTT	CASSLVGATEAFF
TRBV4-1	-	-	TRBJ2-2	TGCGCCAGCAGTCGTATACTCAACACCGGGGAGCTGTTTTTT	CASSRILNTGELFF